This T cell receptor (beta chain) originates from a study of type 1 regulatory T cells. Study-wide background: This in vitro CD4 product, T-allo10, is enriched for Tr1 cells and alloantigen-specific.

V gave up 8 bases and J gave up 6 bases; unmatched junction bases: 10. This CDR3 region has 13 residues. A single record per CDR3 protein comes from TCRdb applying MiXCR to the reads. Of over 90,000 distinct CDR3 sequences listed, 30% to 35% are singletons. The clonotype comes from a human donor in good health. The chain couples TRBV12-3 or TRBV12-4 to TRBJ2-7; 7 nucleotides line up with TRBD1. Sequencing was done on a sample of CD4+ T cells, either the whole sample or a sorted fraction (not recorded which). CDR3 in DNA: TGTGCCAGCGGTTACGCGACAGGGCGCGAGCAGTACTTC. Translating gives CASGYATGREQYF.